Below are 6 T cell receptor beta chains sequenced from a single sample in a study of CD8 T cells in Susac syndrome. A quantity of about 0.5 to 1 ug RNA underwent reverse transcription using random hexamers. MiXCR, applied by TCRdb to the immunoSEQ multiplex PCR reads, yields one record per CDR3 protein. The data contain 350,000 to 550,000 distinct CDR3 sequences, approximately 85% of them singletons. The sample comprised CD8+ T cells from PBMCs. The source of these receptors is a human donor with multiple sclerosis.

The V call is TRBV25-1, the J call TRBJ2-7; possibly TRBD2 for D (5 bases). The V end lost 7 bases, the J end lost 3 bases, and 13 bases lay between the germline ends. Germline-derived CDR1 and CDR2 are MGHDK and SYGVNS. This CDR3 spans 13 amino acids. CDR3 residues: CASNAGNGYEQYF. DNA of the CDR3: TGTGCCAGCAACGCGGGTAATGGCTACGAGCAGTACTTC.

Regarding this clonotype: One end of the junction fails to match germline, which may point to a read error. The chain recombines TRBV7-6 with TRBJ2-1, with no clear D. The germline gives CDR1 SGHVS, CDR2 FNYEAQ. The CDR3 extends over 15 amino acids. CDR3 amino acids: CASSPDPGAGNEQFF. The DNA of the CDR3 is TGTGCTAGCAGCCCAGACCCCGGAGCCGGGAATGAGCAGTTCTTC.

V usage is TRBV7-9 and J usage is TRBJ1-1, with 7 bases matching TRBD1. J gave up 1 base and V 5 bases, and 10 bases lay outside the gene matches. CDR3 size: 16 residues. The germline V gene encodes CDR1 SEHNR and CDR2 FQNEAQ (reference sequence). CDR3 sequence (DNA): TGTGCCAGCAGCCCGGCCGGGACAGCATCGAACACTGAAGCTTTCTTT. Translated, it gives CASSPAGTASNTEAFF.

The rearrangement joins TRBV10-3 to TRBJ2-2, with 8 bases aligning to TRBD1. The V segment lost 7 bases and the J segment 1 base; nucleotides outside the gene matches: 2. Germline V gene lookup returns CDR1 ENHRY and CDR2 SYGVKD. The CDR3 is made up of 14 amino acids. The CDR3: CAITGQGNTGELFF. For the CDR3, the DNA is TGTGCCATCACCGGACAGGGGAACACCGGGGAGCTGTTTTTT.

V and J are TRBV15 and TRBJ1-4; D is unclear. V lost 3 bases and J lost 4, with 6 bases in between. CDR3 length: 13 residues. Germline V gene data show CDR1 as LNHNV and CDR2 as YYDKDF (reference sequence). This CDR3 is CATSSGVNEKLFF. CDR3 nucleotide sequence: TGTGCCACCAGCAGTGGGGTTAATGAAAAACTGTTTTTT.

The genes are TRBV6-5 and TRBJ1-5; D unresolved. Per the germline V gene, CDR1 is MNHEY and CDR2 is SVGAGI. V was cut by 0 bases and J by 3 bases, with 6 bases left in between. This CDR3 has 14 amino acids. The CDR3 sequence: CASSYSWDNQPQHF. CDR3 nucleotides: TGTGCCAGCAGTTACTCCTGGGACAATCAGCCCCAGCATTTT.